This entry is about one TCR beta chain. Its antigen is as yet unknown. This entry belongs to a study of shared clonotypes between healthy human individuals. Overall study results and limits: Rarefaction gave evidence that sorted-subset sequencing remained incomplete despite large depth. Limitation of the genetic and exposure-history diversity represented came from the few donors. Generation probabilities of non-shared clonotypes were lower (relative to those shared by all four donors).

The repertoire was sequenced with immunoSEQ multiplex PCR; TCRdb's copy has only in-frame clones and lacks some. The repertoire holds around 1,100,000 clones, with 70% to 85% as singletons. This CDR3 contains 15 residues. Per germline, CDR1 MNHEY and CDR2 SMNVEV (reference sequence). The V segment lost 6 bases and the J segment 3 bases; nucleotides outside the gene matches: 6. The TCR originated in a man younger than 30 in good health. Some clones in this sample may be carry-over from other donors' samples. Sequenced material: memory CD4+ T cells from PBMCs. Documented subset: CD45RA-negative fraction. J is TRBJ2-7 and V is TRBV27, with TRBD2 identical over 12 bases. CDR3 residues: CASRPGLAGLYEQYF. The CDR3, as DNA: TGTGCCAGCAGACCTGGACTAGCGGGACTCTACGAGCAGTACTTC.